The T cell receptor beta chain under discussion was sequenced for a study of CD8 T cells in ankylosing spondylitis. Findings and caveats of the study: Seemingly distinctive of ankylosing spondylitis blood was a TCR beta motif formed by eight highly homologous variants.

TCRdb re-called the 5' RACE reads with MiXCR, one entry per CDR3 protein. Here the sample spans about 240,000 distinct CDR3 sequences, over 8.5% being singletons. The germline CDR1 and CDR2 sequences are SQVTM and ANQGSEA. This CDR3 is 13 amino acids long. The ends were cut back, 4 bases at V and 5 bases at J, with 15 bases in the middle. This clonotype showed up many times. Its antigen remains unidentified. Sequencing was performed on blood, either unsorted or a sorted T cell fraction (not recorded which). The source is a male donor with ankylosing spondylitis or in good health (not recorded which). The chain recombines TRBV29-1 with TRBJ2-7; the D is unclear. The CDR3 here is CSVARALGDEQYF. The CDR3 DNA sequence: TGCAGCGTTGCCCGCGCCTTAGGCGACGAGCAGTACTTC.